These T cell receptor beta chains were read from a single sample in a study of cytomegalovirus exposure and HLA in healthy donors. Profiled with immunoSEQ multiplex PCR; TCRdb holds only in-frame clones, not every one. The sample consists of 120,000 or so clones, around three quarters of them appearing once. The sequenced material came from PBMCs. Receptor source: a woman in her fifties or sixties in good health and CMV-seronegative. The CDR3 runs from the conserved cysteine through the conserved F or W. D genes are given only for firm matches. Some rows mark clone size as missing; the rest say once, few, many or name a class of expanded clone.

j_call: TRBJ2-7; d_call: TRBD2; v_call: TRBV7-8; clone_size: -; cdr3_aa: CASSLITSVVDEQYF; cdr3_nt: TGTGCCAGCAGTCTAATTACTAGCGTGGTCGACGAGCAGTACTTC
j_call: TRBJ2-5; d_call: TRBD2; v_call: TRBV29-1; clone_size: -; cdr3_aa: CSHWEGPQQETQYF; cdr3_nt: TGCAGCCATTGGGAGGGGCCGCAACAAGAGACCCAGTACTTC
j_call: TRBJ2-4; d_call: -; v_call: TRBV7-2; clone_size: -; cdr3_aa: CASTGGPSVKNIQYF; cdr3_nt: TGTGCCAGCACCGGCGGGCCTAGCGTCAAAAACATTCAGTACTTC
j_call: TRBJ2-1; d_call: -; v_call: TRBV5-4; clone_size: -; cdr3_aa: CASSLAFTSGYNEQFF; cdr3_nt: TGTGCCAGCAGCTTGGCCTTTACTAGTGGGTACAATGAGCAGTTCTTC
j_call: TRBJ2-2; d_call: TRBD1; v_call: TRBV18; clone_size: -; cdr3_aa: CASSTGAHTGELFF; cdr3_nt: TGTGCCAGCTCAACAGGGGCGCACACCGGGGAGCTGTTTTTT
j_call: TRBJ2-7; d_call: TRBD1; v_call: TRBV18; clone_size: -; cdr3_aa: CASSRGTGEGYEQYF; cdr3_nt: TGTGCCAGCTCACGGGGGACAGGGGAGGGCTACGAGCAGTACTTC
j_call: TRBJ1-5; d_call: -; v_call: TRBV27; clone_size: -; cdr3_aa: CASRSQGPVQNQPQHF; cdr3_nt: TGTGCCAGCAGATCCCAGGGGCCGGTACAGAATCAGCCCCAGCATTTT
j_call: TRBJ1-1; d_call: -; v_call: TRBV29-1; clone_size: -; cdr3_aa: CSVGQTVGLEAFF; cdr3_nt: TGCAGCGTTGGACAGACAGTGGGGCTTGAGGCTTTCTTT
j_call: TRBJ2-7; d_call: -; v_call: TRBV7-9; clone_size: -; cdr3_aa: CASSPGGPSYEQYF; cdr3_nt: TGTGCCAGCAGTCCCGGAGGGCCGTCCTACGAGCAGTACTTC
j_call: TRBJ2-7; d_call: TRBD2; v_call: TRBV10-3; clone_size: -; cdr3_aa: CAISGSGNEQYF; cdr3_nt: TGTGCCATCAGTGGGAGCGGGAACGAGCAGTACTTC
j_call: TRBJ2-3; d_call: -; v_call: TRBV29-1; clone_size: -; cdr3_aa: CSVEDFAQGTDTQYF; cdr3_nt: TGCAGCGTTGAAGACTTTGCACAGGGCACAGATACGCAGTATTTT
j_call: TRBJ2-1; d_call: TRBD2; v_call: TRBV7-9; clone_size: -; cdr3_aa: CSSSSGLAGVTRVEQFF; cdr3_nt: TGTTCCAGCAGCTCCGGACTAGCGGGAGTAACAAGGGTGGAGCAGTTCTTC
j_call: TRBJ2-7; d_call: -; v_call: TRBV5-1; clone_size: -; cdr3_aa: CASSSGDLRGQQYF; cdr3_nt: TGCGCCAGCAGCTCGGGAGACCTACGAGGGCAGCAGTACTTC
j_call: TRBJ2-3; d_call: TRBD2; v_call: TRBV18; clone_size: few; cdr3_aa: CASSPTSGRAEYF; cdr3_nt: TGTGCCAGCTCACCCACGAGCGGGAGGGCCGAGTATTTT
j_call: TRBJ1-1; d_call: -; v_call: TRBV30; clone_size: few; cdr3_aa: CAWWRVNTEAFF; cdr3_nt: TGTGCCTGGTGGAGGGTCAACACTGAAGCTTTCTTT
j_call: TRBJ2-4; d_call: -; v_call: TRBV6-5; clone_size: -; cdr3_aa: CASSGDLAKNIQYF; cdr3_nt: TGTGCCAGCAGCGGAGATCTAGCCAAAAACATTCAGTACTTC
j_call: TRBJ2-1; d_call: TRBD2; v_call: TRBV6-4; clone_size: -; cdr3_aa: CASSEREGYNEQFF; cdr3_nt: TGTGCCAGCAGTGAGCGGGAGGGGTACAATGAGCAGTTCTTC
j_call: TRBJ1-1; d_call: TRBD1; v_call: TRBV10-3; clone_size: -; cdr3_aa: CAIMASGGTEAFF; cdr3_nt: TGTGCCATCATGGCATCAGGGGGCACTGAAGCTTTCTTT
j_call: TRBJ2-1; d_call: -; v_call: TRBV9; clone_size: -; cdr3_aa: CASSVGAGGKREQFF; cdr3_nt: TGTGCCAGCAGCGTAGGAGCAGGAGGGAAGAGGGAGCAGTTCTTC
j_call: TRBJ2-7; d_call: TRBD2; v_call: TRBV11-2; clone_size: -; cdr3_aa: CASSLGREFPHEQYF; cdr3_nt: TGTGCCAGCAGCTTAGGGCGGGAGTTCCCCCACGAGCAGTACTTC
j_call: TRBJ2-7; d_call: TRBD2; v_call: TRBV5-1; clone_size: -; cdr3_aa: CASSLVGAGAIYEQYF; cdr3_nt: TGCGCCAGCAGCTTGGTAGGCGCGGGAGCAATCTACGAGCAGTACTTC
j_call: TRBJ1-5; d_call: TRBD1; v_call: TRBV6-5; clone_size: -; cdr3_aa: CASSDGTGDQPQHF; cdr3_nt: TGTGCCAGCAGTGATGGGACAGGGGATCAGCCCCAGCATTTT
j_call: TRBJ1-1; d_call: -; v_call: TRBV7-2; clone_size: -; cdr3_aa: CASSLSVGVRTEAFF; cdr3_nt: TGTGCCAGCAGCTTAAGCGTCGGGGTAAGGACTGAAGCTTTCTTT
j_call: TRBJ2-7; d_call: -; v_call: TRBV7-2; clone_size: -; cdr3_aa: CASSLGQGLLQQYF; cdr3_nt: TGTGCCAGCAGCTTAGGGCAGGGTCTCCTCCAGCAGTACTTC
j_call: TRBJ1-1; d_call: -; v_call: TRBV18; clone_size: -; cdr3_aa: CASSPQENTEAFF; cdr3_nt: TGTGCCAGCTCACCCCAGGAGAACACTGAAGCTTTCTTT
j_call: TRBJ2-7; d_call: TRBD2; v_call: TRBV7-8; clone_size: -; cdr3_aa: CASSPWTSGRGDEQYF; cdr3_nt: TGTGCCAGCAGCCCCTGGACTAGCGGGAGAGGTGACGAGCAGTACTTC
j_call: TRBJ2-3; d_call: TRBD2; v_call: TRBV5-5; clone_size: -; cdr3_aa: CASSPRTSGSLADTQYF; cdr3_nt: TGTGCCAGCAGCCCGCGGACTAGCGGGAGTTTGGCAGATACGCAGTATTTT
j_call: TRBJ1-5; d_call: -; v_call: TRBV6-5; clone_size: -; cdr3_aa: CASADSFNQPQHF; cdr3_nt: TGTGCCAGCGCGGACAGTTTCAATCAGCCCCAGCATTTT
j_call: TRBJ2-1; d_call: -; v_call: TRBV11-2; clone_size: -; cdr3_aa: CASSLPGYNEQFF; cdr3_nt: TGTGCCAGCAGCTTACCGGGGTACAATGAGCAGTTCTTC
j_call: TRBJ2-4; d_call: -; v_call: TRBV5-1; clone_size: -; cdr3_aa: CASSLAPSAKNIQYF; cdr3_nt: TGCGCCAGCAGCTTGGCTCCTTCAGCCAAAAACATTCAGTACTTC